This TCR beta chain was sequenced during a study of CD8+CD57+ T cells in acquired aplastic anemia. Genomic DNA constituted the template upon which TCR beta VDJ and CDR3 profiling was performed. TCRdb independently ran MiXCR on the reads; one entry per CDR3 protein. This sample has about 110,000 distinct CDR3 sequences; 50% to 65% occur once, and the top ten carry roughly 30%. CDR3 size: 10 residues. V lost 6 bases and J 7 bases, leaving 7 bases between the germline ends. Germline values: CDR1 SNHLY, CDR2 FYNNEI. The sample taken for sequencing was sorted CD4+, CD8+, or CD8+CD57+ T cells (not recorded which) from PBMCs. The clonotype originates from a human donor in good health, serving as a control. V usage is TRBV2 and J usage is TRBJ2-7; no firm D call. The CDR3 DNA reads TGTGCCAGCAGGGGTAATGAGCAGTACTTC. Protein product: CASRGNEQYF.